This TCR beta chain was obtained from a study of cytomegalovirus exposure and HLA in healthy donors (TCRdb year 2017). At the level of the whole study: An earlier analysis of several hundred of the donors reported roughly 300 Gb of sequence data and roughly 110 million unique TCR beta sequences from 150 million to 200 million T cells. Of the roughly 390 genotyped donors, roughly 80% were placed in the genetic ancestry cluster associated with self-reported Caucasian donors. To study patterns of TCR occurrence, a later analysis re-analyzed previously published TCR beta repertoires from 600 to 750 donors and added high-resolution HLA genotyping. Along with the approximately 600-subject first cohort, a separate validation cohort of over 90 different subjects was used. Rather than using new phenotypic data, the later analysis identified candidate immune exposures from TCR beta sequences and from how often those sequences occurred across donors. All discovery cohort repertoires had been generated using a single sequencing platform. About 280 gigabases of sequencing data and 91 million or so unique TCR sequences made up an early release that covered approximately 700 HLA-typed donors. Among around 400 genotyped donors of the cohort, an average of about 240,000 unique TCR beta nucleotide sequences were sequenced per donor, roughly 20% of them non-productive. The study profiled the T cell repertoires of around 700 subjects by immunosequencing and related them to cytomegalovirus serostatus. A handful of DR-DQ haplotypes were handled as single units for association and clustering because linkage in the cohort was strong. In an earlier analysis of roughly 600 of the donors, high-throughput TCR beta sequencing was used to judge whether each TCR beta V gene segment behaved as functional or pseudogenic. The aim of the study was to test whether cataloging public T cell receptors could identify signatures of past pathogen exposure. Donor age, sex, ethnicity and CMV serostatus were collected together with the repertoire data. The number of donors typed differed by locus, with about 629-630 for A, B, C, DRB1 and DQB1, around 500 for DQA1, about 610 for DPA1, and under 490 for DPB1. Genome-wide SNP genotypes for about 55% of the roughly 670 donors were used in a later genetic analysis, which treated that subset as a discovery cohort. To predict cytomegalovirus infection status, the study brought together high-throughput TCR immunosequencing, statistical association of individual TCRs with disease status, and machine learning. Class I and class II HLA loci were covered by the typing at four-digit resolution.

Results the study describes overall, beyond this receptor: A further reported finding was that TCR beta sequences accurately predicted the HLA-A and HLA-B alleles for most subjects in the first cohort. In a later analysis, HLA-associated TCR beta chains were found to be more clonally expanded and to have lower generation probabilities than equally common non-associated chains. This cohort had only TCR beta chains sequenced, and the lack of alpha or paired-chain data limited which features could be detected. In both the original and validation cohorts, the classifier was reported to diagnose cytomegalovirus status with high specificity and sensitivity. Assigning TCR associations to individual alleles was difficult when HLA alleles, especially DR and DQ, strongly co-occurred. Because the 87-base-pair reads could not distinguish some IMGT-functional V segments, including TRBV6-2 and TRBV6-3, those segments were excluded. Immune exposure information for the cohort was limited to CMV serostatus. In a later genetic analysis, a missense DCLRE1C variant was associated with V-gene and J-gene trimming of TCR beta chains, and the association was replicated in an independent cohort. In a later genetic analysis, fewer N-insertions in productive TCRs were reported among donors in an Asian-associated ancestry cluster than the roughly 700-donor mean. Most CMV-associated TCR beta chains appeared to be HLA-restricted in a later analysis, and the HLA associations seemed to be driven largely by CMV exposure. Roughly uniform sequencing depth across donors was assumed in presence/absence analyses, although this assumption may not hold. Broadly in line with IMGT annotations, most TCR beta V segments showed up in productive rearrangements about 87% or about 30% of the time in an earlier analysis of several hundred of the donors. Because HLA typing was missing for some donors at each locus, association tests included only the typed subset. A cluster of highly shared sequence variants was judged likely to be a technical artifact of the sequencing pipeline. In a later analysis, the rate of TCR association differed among HLA loci, with DRB1 alleles having the most associated TCRs and HLA-C alleles having the fewest. Across donors, most TCR sequences were observed very rarely, whereas some public TCRs were present in many individuals. Linkage disequilibrium might explain the correlated functional status among segregating V segments, but an unknown experimental factor could not be ruled out. According to the authors, the approach could potentially be generalized to other disease states and immunological phenotypes. In the study, approximately 160 TCR beta chains were listed as associated with cytomegalovirus. A later analysis reported that several top co-occurrence clusters appeared linked to parvovirus B19, influenza, CMV and Epstein-Barr virus. In vitro tests confirmed that a few of the cytomegalovirus-associated TCR beta chains recognize cytomegalovirus antigens. Because counts were too low, some 16 rarely observed V segments, including chromosome 9 orphons, were excluded from the earlier analysis of around 640 of the donors. At a false discovery rate of 0.05, a later analysis linked around 15,000 TCR beta sequences to specific HLA alleles.

This clone turned up a few times. The target of this receptor is not known. No much larger clone is present one base from it, and per-base qualities are unavailable. The protocol used for the library was the immunoSEQ multiplex PCR assay. For the multiplex PCR, a mixture combining 60 forward primers for TCR Vbeta segments and 13 reverse primers for TCR Jbeta segments was used. The CDR3 region of rearranged TCR beta genes was amplified from genomic DNA with a multiplex PCR assay. Amplified TCR beta libraries were sequenced as 87-base-pair reads on the Illumina HiSeq System. The source study handled its data this way. A later analysis tallied around 80 million unique TCR beta chains across the 640 or so repertoires, and some 10 million of those chains were shared by two or more donors. Raw reads were error-corrected and collapsed into unique sequences with a nearest-neighbor algorithm that merged closely related sequences to remove PCR and sequencing errors. Alignment of CDR3 sequences to IMGT reference sequences was used to assign V, D and J gene segments. For a sequence to be retained, at least a six-nucleotide match to both a V gene segment and a J gene segment was required. A rearrangement counted as productive if the CDR3 had no stop codons and remained in frame with V and J, and every other rearrangement counted as non-productive. CDR3 was defined by IMGT convention, running from the second conserved V-encoded cysteine to the conserved J-encoded phenylalanine. The earlier analysis of 500 to 600 of the donors excluded sequences that lacked an unambiguous match to a single V gene segment. In an earlier analysis of 450 to 750 of the donors, a V segment was called functional when productive rearrangements were above 56.7%, and segregating when the standard deviation between donors exceeded 5%. A statistical classification framework was built for diagnosing cytomegalovirus status from the catalog of TCR beta chain sequences. In a later analysis, V and J genes were assigned by comparing TCR nucleotide sequences against IMGT/GENE-DB human TR gene sequences. The TCRdist pipeline was used in a later analysis to assign CDR3 sequences and most-parsimonious VDJ recombination scenarios. A later analysis defined each TCR beta chain by its CDR3 amino acid sequence plus V-gene family, and excluded reads lacking a unique V-gene family. A later analysis removed nearly 600 highly shared, low-generation-probability nucleotide sequences to deal with suspected cross-contamination and a sequencing artifact. In a later analysis, a clonal expansion index for each public chain was calculated from normalized within-repertoire ranks of inferred template counts. In a later analysis, generation probabilities were computed with a VDJ recombination model fitted to out-of-frame rearrangements, and the resulting probabilities were checked against IGoR. Hypergeometric tests were used in a later analysis to score TCR-TCR, TCR-HLA and TCR-CMV co-occurrence, with a repertoire-size bias correction applied to the TCR pairs. To estimate false discovery rates, a later analysis permuted the HLA or CMV assignments 20 times. A later analysis grouped co-occurring TCRs with DBSCAN, adding TCRdist sequence similarity when clustering within HLA-allele-positive subsets. Repertoires with fewer than 30,000 or more than 120,000 public chains were left out of co-occurrence clustering, as were several repertoires with anomalous nucleotide sharing. TCRdb took this table from immuneACCESS and kept in-frame rearrangements with V and J called. Such tables lack part of the clones; where checked against another copy, unresolved V genes explain under half of the gap, and the rest is unexplained. Clone size and the V and J calls come from that table; the DNA yielded D and trimming. The sample table holds around 100,000 clones, of which around 77% were seen once. The ten most abundant clones make up approximately 5% of the sample.

The cohort consisted of some 730 healthy bone marrow donors. Cohort members were all nominally healthy when sampled, although unrecorded immune exposures were likely present. The donor tested CMV seropositive and was one of the 289 seropositive cohort members. A peripheral blood sample was provided by each donor, and peripheral blood mononuclear cells were used for TCR beta sequencing. The Qiagen DNeasy Blood Extraction Kit was used to extract genomic DNA from the blood cell samples. The germline V gene encodes CDR1 MGHRA and CDR2 YSYEKL. Including the terminal cysteine and phenylalanine, the CDR3 comprises 13 residues. CDR3 DNA is the only sequence kept; it has 39 bases, read in frame from the first base. Trimming leaves V shorter by 3 bases and J shorter by 8 bases, with the junction holding 4 bases beyond the gene matches.

This sequence originates from a woman younger than 45 in good health and CMV-seropositive. This chain joins TRBV4-1 to TRBJ2-1, with 7 bases in between that match TRBD2. The sample was PBMCs. In nucleotide form, the sequence is TGCGCCAGCAGCCATCTCGCGGGGGATGAGCAGTTCTTC. This gives the protein CASSHLAGDEQFF.